Listed below are T cell receptor beta chains from one sample, sequenced in a study of regulatory T cells in long-lasting Graves disease. TCRdb re-called the multiplex PCR reads with MiXCR, one entry per CDR3 protein. The sample lists roughly 610,000 distinct CDR3 sequences; approximately 16% were seen once. These same records also appear under a second study, on T cells in Graves' hyperthyroidism and ophthalmopathy.

Sequencing was performed on peripheral blood mononuclear cells (PBMCs), taken at new diagnosis, from a patient treated with antithyroid drugs. Receptor source: a man between 18 and 29 years old with Graves disease. The CDR3 runs from the conserved cysteine through the conserved F or W. The D gene is left open where the match is weak. Clone size appears in some rows only: once, few, many, or a class for an expanded clone.

j_call	v_call	clone_size	d_call	cdr3_aa	cdr3_nt
TRBJ2-7	TRBV13	.	.	CASSIGTPSHYEQYF	TGTGCCAGCAGCATCGGGACTCCGAGCCACTACGAGCAGTACTTC
TRBJ2-2	TRBV5-1	.	.	CASSSQGWSGELFF	TGCGCCAGCAGCAGCCAGGGCTGGTCCGGGGAGCTGTTTTTT
TRBJ2-1	TRBV14	.	.	CATQGSVIYEQFF	TGTGCCACTCAGGGCTCCGTGATTTATGAGCAGTTCTTC
TRBJ2-5	TRBV4-2	.	TRBD2	CASSQDRTTGGTQYF	TGTGCCAGCAGCCAAGATCGAACTACGGGAGGGACCCAGTACTTC
TRBJ2-2	TRBV2	many	TRBD2	CASSTGLVNTGELFF	TGTGCCAGCAGCACTGGACTAGTGAACACCGGGGAGCTGTTTTTT
TRBJ1-5	TRBV11-1	few	.	CASSRRGDTSSNQPQHF	TGTGCCAGCAGCCGAAGGGGGGACACCAGTAGCAATCAGCCCCAGCATTTT
TRBJ2-7	TRBV28	many	.	CASSSPPEQYF	TGTGCCAGCAGTTCCCCCCCCGAGCAGTACTTC
TRBJ2-7	TRBV11-2	many	.	CASSLRWETYEQYF	TGTGCCAGCAGCTTACGTTGGGAAACCTACGAGCAGTACTTC
TRBJ2-7	TRBV5-1	many	.	CASSSRANYEQYF	TGCGCCAGCAGCTCCCGGGCCAACTACGAGCAGTACTTC
TRBJ1-4	TRBV11-2	.	.	CASSLRPRRDGQGAHEKLFF	TGTGCCAGCAGCTTAAGGCCCCGACGGGACGGGCAGGGTGCTCATGAAAAACTGTTTTTT
TRBJ2-3	TRBV13	.	.	CASSSLGPDTQYF	TGTGCCAGCAGCTCTCTAGGCCCAGATACGCAGTATTTT
TRBJ1-6	TRBV28	many	.	CASSDPFGLSYNSPLHF	TGTGCCAGCAGTGACCCCTTTGGCCTCTCCTATAATTCACCCCTCCACTTT
TRBJ2-7	TRBV6-9	many	TRBD2	CASSYFSGTSGRVYEQYF	TGTGCCAGCAGTTACTTCTCCGGGACTAGCGGGAGGGTATACGAGCAGTACTTC